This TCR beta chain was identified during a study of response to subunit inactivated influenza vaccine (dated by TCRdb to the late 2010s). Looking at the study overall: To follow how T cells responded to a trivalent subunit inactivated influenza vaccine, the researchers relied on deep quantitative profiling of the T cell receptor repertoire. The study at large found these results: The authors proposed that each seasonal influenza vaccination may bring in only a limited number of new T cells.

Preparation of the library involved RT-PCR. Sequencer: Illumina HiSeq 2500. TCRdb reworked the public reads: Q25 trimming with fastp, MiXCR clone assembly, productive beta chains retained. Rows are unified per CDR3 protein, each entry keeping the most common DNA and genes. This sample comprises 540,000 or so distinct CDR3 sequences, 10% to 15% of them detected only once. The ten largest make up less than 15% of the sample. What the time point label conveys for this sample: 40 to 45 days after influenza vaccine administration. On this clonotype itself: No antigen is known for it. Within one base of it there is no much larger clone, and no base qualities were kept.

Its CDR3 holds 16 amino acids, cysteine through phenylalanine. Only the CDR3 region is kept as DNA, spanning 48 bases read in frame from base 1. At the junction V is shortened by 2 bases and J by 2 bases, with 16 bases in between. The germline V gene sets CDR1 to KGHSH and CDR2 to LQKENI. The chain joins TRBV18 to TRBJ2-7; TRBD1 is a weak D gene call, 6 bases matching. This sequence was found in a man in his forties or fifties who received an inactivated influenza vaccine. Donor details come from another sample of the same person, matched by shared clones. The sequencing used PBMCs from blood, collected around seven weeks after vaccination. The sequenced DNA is TGTGCCAGCTCACCAACAGGGTATCCTCCAACCTACGAGCAGTACTTC. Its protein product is CASSPTGYPPTYEQYF.